Listed below are T cell receptor beta chains from one sample, sequenced in a study of blood T cell repertoires in COVID-19. Assay used: immunoSEQ multiplex PCR; TCRdb lists only in-frame clones, some missing. The sample includes 70,000 to 75,000 clones, 90% of them seen just once. Sequencing used peripheral blood. The receptors here all came from a woman aged 18 to 35 with acute or convalescent COVID-19. The conserved cysteine and the conserved F or W are not part of the CDR3 here. The D gene is left open where the match is weak.

j_call v_call d_call cdr3_aa
TRBJ2-7 TRBV6-6 . ASSCAPRGRY
TRBJ1-1 TRBV24-1 . ATSQGGGHTEAF
TRBJ2-3 TRBV14 . ASSLGTSTDTQY
TRBJ2-5 TRBV18 . ASSPMNGETQY
TRBJ1-3 TRBV6-5 . ASQFGNTIY
TRBJ2-7 TRBV10-3 TRBD1 AISEPRTGVDEQY
TRBJ1-1 TRBV7-8 . ASSLAGQGGIPEAF
TRBJ2-7 TRBV24-1 . ATIDGEFSYEQY
TRBJ1-1 TRBV29-1 TRBD1 SGRTGLNTEAF
TRBJ1-1 TRBV18 . ASSPLLGGRMNTEAF
TRBJ2-3 TRBV7-8 TRBD2 ASSPGTKFGGTRNTQY
TRBJ2-2 TRBV6-2/TRBV6-3 TRBD2 ASSYRRLAGVPGTGELF
TRBJ2-7 TRBV15 . ATSRLQRSGSGEQY
TRBJ1-1 TRBV27 . ASSLGGRFTEAF
TRBJ2-5 TRBV6-1 TRBD2 ASSGRTSGRPQETQY
TRBJ2-1 TRBV29-1 TRBD1 SVEGRGQGSNEQF
TRBJ1-1 TRBV19 . ASRGWTVQTEAF
TRBJ2-1 TRBV19 . ASTGYNEQF
TRBJ2-1 TRBV28 . ASSFKWGDPSYNEQF
TRBJ1-3 TRBV18 TRBD1 ASSPDRTGGNTIY
TRBJ2-3 TRBV6-6 . ASSRYGRGSTDTQY
TRBJ2-1 TRBV5-1 TRBD2 ASSLAGTSGYNEQF
TRBJ2-1 TRBV28 TRBD2 ASSHGTSGGNEQF
TRBJ1-2 TRBV6-2/TRBV6-3 TRBD1 ASSYSADWDSYGYT
TRBJ1-2 TRBV28 . ASRVEGGDYGWYGYT
TRBJ2-3 TRBV19 . ASSPLGYDTQY
TRBJ2-5 TRBV6-2/TRBV6-3 . ASSYSGGLGETQY
TRBJ1-1 TRBV2 . ASNPGFLGNTEAF
TRBJ2-7 TRBV14 TRBD2 ASSQPKAGGFYEQY
TRBJ2-7 TRBV5-5 . ASSFKPTYEQY
TRBJ1-1 TRBV30 . AWSYTGRGTEAF
TRBJ2-3 TRBV5-6 . ASSLVRGAADTQY
TRBJ2-1 TRBV15 . ATSRGLGGSSYNEQF
TRBJ1-1 TRBV10-2 . ATEGPSPGAF
TRBJ2-4 TRBV5-1 TRBD1 ASSLGDRERDIQY
TRBJ2-7 TRBV7-9 TRBD1 ASSVGQGVEQY
TRBJ1-2 TRBV7-2 . ASSLAGRLYGYT
TRBJ1-5 TRBV6-5 TRBD1 ASSLDRDQPQH
TRBJ2-2 TRBV18 . ASSPGLNTGELF
TRBJ1-1 TRBV6-5 . ASSYSDPGYSTEAF
TRBJ1-1 TRBV12-3/TRBV12-4 . ASSLQNTEAF
TRBJ1-1 TRBV7-8 . ASSLIRGNTEAF
TRBJ2-1 TRBV2 . ASFPELGSYNEQF
TRBJ1-6 TRBV4-1 . ASRGKGDYNSPLH
TRBJ1-5 TRBV30 . AWSLTSERAQH
TRBJ2-4 TRBV20-1 . SASTAGAPQNIQY
TRBJ2-1 TRBV5-8 TRBD1 ASSLGRQGRNNEQF
TRBJ2-1 TRBV7-9 TRBD2 ASSLTSGGLNEQF
TRBJ1-2 TRBV24-1 . ATSYIARTNYGYT
TRBJ1-4 TRBV9 . ASSPNWGRNEKLF
TRBJ1-6 TRBV5-1 TRBD1 ASSQDRGNNSPLH
TRBJ1-4 TRBV2 . ASSEEGMIEKLF